These 15 T cell receptor beta chains came from one sample sequenced in a study of blood T cell repertoires in COVID-19. Sequencing used immunoSEQ multiplex PCR; TCRdb keeps in-frame clones, though not all of them. In the table there are more than 110,000 clones, 70% to 85% of which are singletons. The sequenced sample was PBMCs or T cells enriched from blood (not recorded which). These TCRs come from a woman younger than 30 who had been exposed to COVID-19.

This clone showed up just a few times. V gene TRBV7-9 combines with J gene TRBJ2-5; TRBD2 matches at 10 bases. CDR1 SEHNR and CDR2 FQNEAQ come from the germline V gene (reference sequence). J was trimmed by 4 bases and V by 6 bases; bases with no gene match: 5. This CDR3 has 14 residues. CDR3 in DNA: TGTGCCAGCAGAAAAGCGGGAGGGGGAGAGACCCAGTACTTC. Translation: CASRKAGGGETQYF.

This clone was observed a handful of times. J is TRBJ1-2 and V is TRBV20-1; D gene ambiguous. The germline gives CDR1 DFQATT, CDR2 SNEGSKA (reference sequence). CDR3 size: 12 residues. The ends were cut back, 3 bases at V and 6 bases at J, with 11 bases in the middle. The CDR3, as DNA: TGCAGTGCTAGTAGGCAGGAAAATGGCTACACCTTC. Protein: CSASRQENGYTF.

The J gene is TRBJ1-6, the V gene TRBV9; 8 nucleotides match TRBD1. Trimming cost V 3 bases and J 7 bases; bases outside gene matches: 9. From germline, CDR1 is SGDLS and CDR2 YYNGEE. CDR3 length equals 16 residues. The CDR3 sequence is CASSARQGTRNSPLHF. As DNA, the CDR3 is TGTGCCAGCAGCGCGAGACAGGGGACAAGGAATTCACCCCTCCACTTT.

This clone was seen a few times. The chain carries TRBV5-4 and TRBJ2-2, with D unresolved. This CDR3 has 15 residues. The V end was cut by 0 bases, the J end by 0 bases, with 6 bases between. Germline lookup yields CDR1 SGHNT and CDR2 YYREEE (reference sequence). The CDR3 loop is CASSLGQTNTGELFF. Written as DNA, the CDR3 is TGTGCCAGCAGCTTGGGGCAAACGAACACCGGGGAGCTGTTTTTT.

V gene TRBV24-1 combines with J gene TRBJ1-1; D is ambiguous. The V gene lost 7 bases and the J gene lost 0 bases, with 11 bases spanning the gap. Looked up from germline, CDR1 is KGHDR and CDR2 is SFDVKD. The CDR3 loop spans 14 amino acids. CDR3 sequence (DNA): TGTGCCACCAGCCCTACGGGGATGAACACTGAAGCTTTCTTT. Translation: CATSPTGMNTEAFF.

The V and J genes are TRBV5-1 and TRBJ2-7, with no clear D. Germline lookup yields CDR1 SGHRS and CDR2 YFSETQ. The CDR3 sequence is 12 residues long. V lost 1 base to trimming and J lost 2 bases, with 4 bases between them. Here the CDR3 DNA reads TGCGCCAGCAGCTTGACTCCCTACGAGCAGTACTTC. This gives the protein CASSLTPYEQYF. The full variable domain, with the rest looked up from reference TRBV5-1 and TRBJ2-7, is KAGVTQTPRYLIKTRGQQVTLSCSPISGHRSVSWYQQTPGQGLQFLFEYFSETQRNKGNFPGRFSGRQFSNSRSEMNVSTLELGDSALYLCASSLTPYEQYFGPGTRLTVT.

The chain joins TRBV4-1 to TRBJ1-6; D not certain. Germline V lookup: CDR1 MGHRA, CDR2 YSYEKL. This CDR3 comprises 15 residues. V was shortened by 4 bases and J by 3 bases, with 10 bases between the two germline ends. CDR3 DNA: TGCGCCAGCAGCCCAAGTTCGGGCTATAATTCACCCCTCCACTTT. It yields the protein CASSPSSGYNSPLHF.

The genes are TRBV7-2 and TRBJ2-3; 8 positions match TRBD1. There are 14 residues in the CDR3. V lost 2 bases to trimming and J lost 9 bases; unmatched junction nucleotides: 7. Per the germline V gene, CDR1 is SGHTA and CDR2 is FQGNSA. The CDR3 region has the DNA TGTGCCAGCAGCTTATCACAGGGGGGTGAGACGCAGTATTTT. It specifies CASSLSQGGETQYF.

As DNA, the CDR3 is TGTGCCAGCACCCTCACGACAGGGGACTACGAGCAGTACTTC. It yields the protein CASTLTTGDYEQYF. The rearrangement links TRBV28 to TRBJ2-7; 8 bases fit TRBD1. This CDR3 contains 14 residues. Germline V gene data show CDR1 as MDHEN and CDR2 as SYDVKM. After removal of 7 bases from V and 3 bases from J, the junction contained 8 bases not matched to a gene.

This clone was seen a few times. The rearrangement links TRBV3-1 (or the pseudogene TRBV3-2) to TRBJ2-7, with D perhaps matching TRBD2 (6 bases). Trimming removed 1 base at V and 2 bases at J, with 15 bases between. The CDR3 extends over 16 amino acids. The V gene's germline CDR1 is LGHDT and CDR2 YNNKEL (reference sequence). Here the CDR3 reads CASSQGISGFTYEQYF. Written as DNA, the CDR3 is TGTGCCAGCAGCCAAGGTATAAGCGGGTTTACCTACGAGCAGTACTTC.

This chain links TRBV5-1 with TRBJ1-4; 8 nucleotides agree with TRBD1. Germline CDR1 is SGHRS and CDR2 is YFSETQ. The CDR3 consists of 14 residues. V lost 3 bases, J lost 6 bases, and 4 bases stayed unmatched. The CDR3 sequence: CASSSGTGYEKLFF. Here the CDR3 DNA reads TGCGCCAGCAGCTCCGGGACAGGTTATGAAAAACTGTTTTTT. The complete variable domain, with remaining parts taken from reference TRBV5-1 and TRBJ1-4, reads KAGVTQTPRYLIKTRGQQVTLSCSPISGHRSVSWYQQTPGQGLQFLFEYFSETQRNKGNFPGRFSGRQFSNSRSEMNVSTLELGDSALYLCASSSGTGYEKLFFGSGTQLSVL.

This clone appeared a single time. The rearrangement joins TRBV7-9 to TRBJ2-7; 12 bases match TRBD2. Unmatched junction bases numbered 2, after V lost 1 base and J lost 4 bases. The CDR3 is 15 residues long. From germline, CDR1 is SEHNR and CDR2 FQNEAQ (reference sequence). CDR3 in DNA: TGTGCCAGCAGCTTAGGGACTAGCGGGACGTACGAGCAGTACTTC. Translation: CASSLGTSGTYEQYF.

The genes are TRBV19 and TRBJ1-5; D unresolved. CDR1 LNHDA and CDR2 SQIVND come from the germline V gene (reference sequence). Trimming pared 5 bases from V and 11 bases from J, leaving 19 bases between. CDR3 size: 14 residues. The CDR3 loop reads CASSPQTVQWTQHF. The CDR3 DNA follows: TGTGCCAGTAGTCCACAGACGGTACAATGGACCCAGCATTTT. Drawing the rest from reference TRBV19 and TRBJ1-5, the complete variable domain is DGGITQSPKYLFRKEGQNVTLSCEQNLNHDAMYWYRQDPGQGLRLIYYSQIVNDFQKGDIAEGYSVSREKKESFPLTVTSAQKNPTAFYLCASSPQTVQWTQHFGDGTRLSIL.

The rearrangement uses TRBV9 and TRBJ1-1, with TRBD1 as a possible D gene (5 bases). Trimming left V 2 bases short and J 4 bases short, with 9 bases between. Germline V gene sequence: CDR1 SGDLS, CDR2 YYNGEE. The CDR3 sequence is 13 residues long. CDR3 amino acids: CASSVQGGTEAFF. The CDR3 DNA reads as TGTGCCAGCAGCGTCCAGGGCGGCACTGAAGCTTTCTTT.

This rearrangement joins TRBV5-1 to TRBJ2-1, with D uncertain. CDR3 length: 15 residues. From germline, CDR1 is SGHRS and CDR2 YFSETQ. Trimming pared 1 base from V and 6 bases from J, leaving 14 bases between. The DNA for the CDR3 is TGCGCCAGCAGCTTGACCCACTACAACCGCAATGAGCAGTTCTTC. Residues: CASSLTHYNRNEQFF. Using reference TRBV5-1 and TRBJ2-1 for the parts outside the CDR3, the full variable domain is KAGVTQTPRYLIKTRGQQVTLSCSPISGHRSVSWYQQTPGQGLQFLFEYFSETQRNKGNFPGRFSGRQFSNSRSEMNVSTLELGDSALYLCASSLTHYNRNEQFFGPGTRLTVL.